Given below is one T cell receptor (beta chain) in context. What it binds is not known. Trimming pared 3 bases from V and 1 base from J, leaving 12 bases between. Per germline, CDR1 SGHAT and CDR2 FQNNGV. The CDR3 covers 16 residues. The entry originates in a study of CD4 T cells in relation to SARS-CoV-2 and coronaviruses. Across the study: After roughly ten days of antigen culture, PBMC TCR beta CDR3s were sequenced. The negative reference was HIV-1 Nef peptide pool or peptide-free culture.

Before the COVID-19 pandemic, during about 2010-2018, CD4+ T cells were taken from unexposed donors. The cells were cultured for roughly 11 days before CD4+ T cells were isolated. Approximately 2 million PBMCs per well were cultured with about 9.4 IU/ml IL-2. Sequencing was performed with immunoSEQ multiplex PCR; in TCRdb, only in-frame clones are kept and a portion is missing. The repertoire holds 20,000 to 25,000 clones, with over 65% as singletons. The chain employs TRBV11-2 and TRBJ2-2; D possibly corresponds to TRBD1 (6 bases). Input material: CD4+ T cells from PBMCs, cultured in vitro. The TCR was taken from a human donor in good health. The CDR3 spells CASSFLQGKNTGELFF. CDR3 DNA: TGTGCCAGCAGCTTTTTGCAGGGGAAGAACACCGGGGAGCTGTTTTTT.